This T cell receptor beta chain was obtained from a study of blood T cell repertoires in COVID-19. The wider study: PBMCs, B-cell-depleted T cells, or T cells were the source of the cDNA or gDNA that made up the material.

On this clone itself: This sample also contains other DNA sequences that code for the same CDR3.

Original analysis: It was from reference gene primer amplification that nucleated cell counts were estimated. The repertoire was sequenced with immunoSEQ multiplex PCR; TCRdb's copy has only in-frame clones and lacks some. Clonal size and the V and J genes are those of that table, whereas D and trimming came from the DNA. The top ten hold around 1.4% of the sample, which has approximately 52,000 clones, approximately 86% seen once. Germline-derived CDR1 and CDR2 are DFQATT and SNEGSKA (reference sequence). Between the trimmed V and J ends, which lost 3 bases and 2 bases, there was a span of 10 bases. The CDR3 loop spans 13 amino acids.

The chain combines TRBV20-1 with TRBJ1-2, with D uncertain. The sequenced sample consisted of peripheral blood. This TCR was sampled from a man between 60 and 75 years old with acute or convalescent COVID-19. CDR3 sequence (DNA): TGCAGTGCTAGTGCCGGCGGAAACTATGGCTACACCTTC. It yields the protein CSASAGGNYGYTF.